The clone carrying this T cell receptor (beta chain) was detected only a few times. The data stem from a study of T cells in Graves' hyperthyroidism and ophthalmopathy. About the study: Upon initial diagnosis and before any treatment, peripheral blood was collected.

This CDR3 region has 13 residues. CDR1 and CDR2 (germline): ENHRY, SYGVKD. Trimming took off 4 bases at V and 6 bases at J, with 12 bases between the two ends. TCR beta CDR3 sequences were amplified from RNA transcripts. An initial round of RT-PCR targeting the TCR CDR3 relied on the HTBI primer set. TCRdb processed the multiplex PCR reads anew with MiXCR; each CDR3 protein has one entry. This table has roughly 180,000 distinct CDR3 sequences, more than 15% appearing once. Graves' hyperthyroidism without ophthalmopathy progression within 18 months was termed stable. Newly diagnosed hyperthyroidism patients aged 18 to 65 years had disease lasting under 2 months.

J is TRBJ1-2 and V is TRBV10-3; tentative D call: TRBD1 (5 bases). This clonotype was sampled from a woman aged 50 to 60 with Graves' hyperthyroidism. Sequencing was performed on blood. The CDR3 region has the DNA TGTGCCATCAGTGGCACCGGGACGGATGGCTACACCTTC. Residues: CAISGTGTDGYTF.